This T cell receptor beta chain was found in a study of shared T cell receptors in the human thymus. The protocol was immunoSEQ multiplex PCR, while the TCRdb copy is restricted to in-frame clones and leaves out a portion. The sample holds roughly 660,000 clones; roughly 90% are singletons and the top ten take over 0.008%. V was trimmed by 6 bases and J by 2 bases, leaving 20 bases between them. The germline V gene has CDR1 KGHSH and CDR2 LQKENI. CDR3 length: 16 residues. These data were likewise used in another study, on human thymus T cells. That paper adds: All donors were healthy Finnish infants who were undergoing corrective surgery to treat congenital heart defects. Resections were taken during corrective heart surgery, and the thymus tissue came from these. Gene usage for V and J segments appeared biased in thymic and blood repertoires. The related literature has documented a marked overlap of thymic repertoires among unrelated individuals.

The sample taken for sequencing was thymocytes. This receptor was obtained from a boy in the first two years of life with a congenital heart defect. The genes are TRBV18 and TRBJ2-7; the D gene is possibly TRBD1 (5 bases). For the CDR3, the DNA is TGTGCCAGCTCGGTCCCCCTCACCAGGGCTCCCTACGAGCAGTACTTC. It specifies CASSVPLTRAPYEQYF.